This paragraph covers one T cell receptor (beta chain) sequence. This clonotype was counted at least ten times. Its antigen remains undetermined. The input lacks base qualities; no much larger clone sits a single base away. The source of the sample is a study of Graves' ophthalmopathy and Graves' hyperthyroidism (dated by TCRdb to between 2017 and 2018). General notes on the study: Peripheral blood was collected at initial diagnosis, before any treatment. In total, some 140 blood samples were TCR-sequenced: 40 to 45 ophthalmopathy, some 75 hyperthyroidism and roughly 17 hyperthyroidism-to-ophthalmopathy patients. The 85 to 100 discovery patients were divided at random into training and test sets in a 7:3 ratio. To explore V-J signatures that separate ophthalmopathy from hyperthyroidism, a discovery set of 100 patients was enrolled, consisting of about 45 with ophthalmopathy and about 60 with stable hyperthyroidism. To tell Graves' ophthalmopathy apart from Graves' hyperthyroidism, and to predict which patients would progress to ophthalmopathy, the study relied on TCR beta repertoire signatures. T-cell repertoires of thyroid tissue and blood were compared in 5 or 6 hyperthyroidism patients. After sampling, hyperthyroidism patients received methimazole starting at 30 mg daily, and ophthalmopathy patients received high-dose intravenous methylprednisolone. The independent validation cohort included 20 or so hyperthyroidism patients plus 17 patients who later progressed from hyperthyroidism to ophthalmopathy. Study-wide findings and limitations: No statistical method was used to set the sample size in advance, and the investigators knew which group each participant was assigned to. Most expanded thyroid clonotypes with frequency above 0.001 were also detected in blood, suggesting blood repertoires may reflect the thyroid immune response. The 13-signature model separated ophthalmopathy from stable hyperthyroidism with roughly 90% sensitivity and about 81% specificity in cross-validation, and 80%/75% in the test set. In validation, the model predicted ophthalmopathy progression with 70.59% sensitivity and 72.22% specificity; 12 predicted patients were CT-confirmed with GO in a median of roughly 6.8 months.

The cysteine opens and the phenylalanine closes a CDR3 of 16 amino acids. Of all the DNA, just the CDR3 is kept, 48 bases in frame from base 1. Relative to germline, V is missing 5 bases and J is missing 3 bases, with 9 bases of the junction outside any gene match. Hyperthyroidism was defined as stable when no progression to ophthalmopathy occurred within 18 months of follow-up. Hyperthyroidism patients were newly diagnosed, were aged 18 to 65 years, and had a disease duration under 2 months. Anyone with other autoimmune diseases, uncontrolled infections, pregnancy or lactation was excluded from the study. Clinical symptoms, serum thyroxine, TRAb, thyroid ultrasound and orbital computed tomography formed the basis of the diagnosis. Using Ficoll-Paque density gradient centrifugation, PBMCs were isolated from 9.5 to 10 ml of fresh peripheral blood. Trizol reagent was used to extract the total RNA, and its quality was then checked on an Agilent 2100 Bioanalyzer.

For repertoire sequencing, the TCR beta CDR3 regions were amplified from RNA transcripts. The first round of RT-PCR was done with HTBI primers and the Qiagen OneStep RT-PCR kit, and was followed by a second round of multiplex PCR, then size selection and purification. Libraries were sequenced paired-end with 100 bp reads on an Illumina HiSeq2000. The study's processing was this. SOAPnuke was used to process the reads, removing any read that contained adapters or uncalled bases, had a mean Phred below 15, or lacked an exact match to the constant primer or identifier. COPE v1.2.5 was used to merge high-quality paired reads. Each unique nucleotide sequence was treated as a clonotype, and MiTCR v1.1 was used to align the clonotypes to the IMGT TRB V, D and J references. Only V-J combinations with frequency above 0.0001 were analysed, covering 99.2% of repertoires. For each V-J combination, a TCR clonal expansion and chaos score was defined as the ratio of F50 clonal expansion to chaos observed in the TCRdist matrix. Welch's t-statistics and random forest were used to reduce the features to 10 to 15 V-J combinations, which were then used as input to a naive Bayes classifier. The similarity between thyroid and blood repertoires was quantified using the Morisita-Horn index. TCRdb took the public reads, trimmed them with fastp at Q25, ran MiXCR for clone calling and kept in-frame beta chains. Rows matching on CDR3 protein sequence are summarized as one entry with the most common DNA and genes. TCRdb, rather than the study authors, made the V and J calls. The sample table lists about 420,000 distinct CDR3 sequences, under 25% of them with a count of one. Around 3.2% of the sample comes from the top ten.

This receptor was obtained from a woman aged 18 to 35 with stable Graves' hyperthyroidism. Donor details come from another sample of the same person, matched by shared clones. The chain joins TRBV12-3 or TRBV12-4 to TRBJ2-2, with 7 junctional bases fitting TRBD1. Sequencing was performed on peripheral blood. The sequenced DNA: TGTGCCAGCAGTGCCTACCGGGACAGCTACACCGGGGAGCTGTTTTTT. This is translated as CASSAYRDSYTGELFF.